Below are 13 T cell receptor beta chains sequenced from a single sample in a study of human T cells and chemical hapten exposure. Time point given: patch test 3, about 24 weeks after DPC sensitization. Sample treatment: therapeutic diphenylcyclopropenone sensitization with weekly scalp DPC. MiXCR, applied by TCRdb to the RACE reads, yields one record per CDR3 protein. Altogether 50,000 to 75,000 distinct CDR3 sequences are present, about 10% being singletons, with the ten largest covering 2% to 3%. The sequencing used whole blood, collected in connection with sensitization to the hapten diphenylcyclopropenone (DPC). Receptors were obtained from a woman aged 25-40 years with alopecia areata. Some clones in this sample may be carry-over from other donors' samples.

This clonotype was seen repeatedly, ten times or more. The chain is built from TRBV29-1 and TRBJ1-4; 7 bases match TRBD1. The V and J ends lost 4 bases and 0 bases, in that order; junction bases with no gene match: 2. There are 14 residues in the CDR3. Germline CDR1 SQVTM, CDR2 ANQGSEA. This CDR3 is CSVGGTATNEKLFF. The CDR3 coding sequence is TGCAGCGTTGGGGGGACAGCAACTAATGAAAAACTGTTTTTT.

This clonotype was detected only a few times. This chain joins TRBV19 and TRBJ1-2; the D gene is possibly TRBD1 (6 bases). Germline loops: CDR1 LNHDA, CDR2 SQIVND (reference sequence). V was clipped by 10 bases and J by 0 bases, with 12 bases between them. This CDR3 spans 13 amino acids. The CDR3 nucleotides are TGTGCCACGGCACAGGGAGCTAACTATGGCTACACCTTC. It encodes CATAQGANYGYTF.

Written as DNA, the CDR3 is TGTGCCATCAGTAGGACAGGGGAGGCACCCCTCCACTTT. As protein: CAISRTGEAPLHF. V gene TRBV10-3 combines with J gene TRBJ1-6; the match to TRBD1 covers 9 bases. V lost 5 bases and J lost 11; bases outside the gene matches: 4. In germline, CDR1 is ENHRY, CDR2 SYGVKD. The CDR3 is made up of 13 amino acids.

The rearrangement joins TRBV9 to TRBJ1-5, with D uncertain. Between the trimmed V and J ends, which lost 3 bases and 11 bases, there was a span of 18 bases. Germline CDR1 is SGDLS and CDR2 is YYNGEE. CDR3 length: 14 amino acids. The CDR3 spells CASSEAAADGAQHF. In DNA, the CDR3 is TGTGCCAGCAGCGAGGCGGCAGCCGACGGGGCCCAGCATTTT.

The chain carries TRBV20-1 and TRBJ1-2, with TRBD1 identical over 8 bases. The CDR3 has 16 amino acids. V lost 1 base and J lost 4; bases outside the gene matches: 11. Germline V gives CDR1 DFQATT, CDR2 SNEGSKA (reference sequence). Written as DNA, the CDR3 is TGCAGTGCTAGAGGGGGGACAGGCCGGATTACCTATGGCTACACCTTC. Its protein product is CSARGGTGRITYGYTF.

Ten or more counts support this clonotype. The chain combines TRBV19 with TRBJ1-2; the match to TRBD1 covers 7 bases. CDR1 and CDR2 from the germline V gene are LNHDA and SQIVND (reference sequence). The junction had 9 bases not matched to a gene; V was cut back by 6 bases and J by 2 bases. This CDR3 is 15 amino acids long. CDR3 in amino acids: CASSPRTGRNYGYTF. CDR3 bases: TGTGCCAGTAGCCCGAGGACAGGCCGCAACTATGGCTACACCTTC.

The V and J genes are TRBV29-1 and TRBJ2-7; weak D call: TRBD1 (6 bases). Germline CDR1 is SQVTM and CDR2 is ANQGSEA. V lost 4 bases, J lost 0 bases, and 19 bases lay in between. This CDR3 region has 16 residues. The CDR3 DNA is TGCAGCGTTGGTGGTAAGGGCGACAGGCCCTCCTACGAGCAGTACTTC. It translates to CSVGGKGDRPSYEQYF.

The chain has TRBV4-3 and TRBJ2-7; 11 nucleotides line up with TRBD1. The junction had 6 bases not matched to a gene; V was cut back by 5 bases and J by 6 bases. In germline, CDR1 is LGHNA, CDR2 YSLEER. The CDR3 has 14 amino acids. The DNA of the CDR3 is TGCGCCAGCAGCTTTGGGACAGGGGGGTCCGAGCAGTACTTC. Translating gives CASSFGTGGSEQYF.

The rearrangement links TRBV28 to TRBJ1-2; 8 bases fit TRBD1. CDR3 size: 14 residues. The V and J ends lost 4 bases and 6 bases, in that order; junction bases with no gene match: 7. Germline V gene data show CDR1 as MDHEN and CDR2 as SYDVKM. In nucleotides, the CDR3 is TGTGCCAGCAGTTCGACGACAGGGGAGCATGGCTACACCTTC. Translated, it gives CASSSTTGEHGYTF.

V usage is TRBV15 and J usage is TRBJ1-4; tentative D call: TRBD1 (5 bases). The CDR3 consists of 15 residues. Germline loops: CDR1 LNHNV, CDR2 YYDKDF (reference sequence). V was pared by 3 bases and J by 0 bases, with 8 bases between. This CDR3 reads CATSRGTATNEKLFF. The CDR3 nucleotides read TGTGCCACCAGCAGGGGGACTGCAACTAATGAAAAACTGTTTTTT.

This clonotype was seen a handful of times. This sequence joins TRBV6-2 or TRBV6-3 and TRBJ2-2, with D perhaps matching TRBD2 (6 bases). Germline V gene lookup returns CDR1 MNHEY and CDR2 SVGEGT. CDR3 size: 14 residues. V shed 8 bases and J shed 2 bases, with 12 bases lying between them. CDR3 in DNA: TGTGCCAGCCTTACCGGGGGTAACACCGGGGAGCTGTTTTTT. Residues: CASLTGGNTGELFF.

V gene TRBV18 combines with J gene TRBJ2-6; no definite D call. The CDR3 spans 16 residues. Between the trimmed V and J ends, which lost 2 bases and 0 bases, there was a span of 8 bases. Germline lookup yields CDR1 KGHSH and CDR2 LQKENI. The CDR3 here is CASSPSDPSGANVLTF. CDR3 bases: TGTGCCAGCTCACCATCGGACCCCTCTGGGGCCAACGTCCTGACTTTC.

This clonotype has ten or more counts. This rearrangement joins TRBV3-1 to TRBJ1-1; D is ambiguous. This CDR3 contains 13 residues. Trimming left V 4 bases short and J 3 bases short, with 9 bases between. Looked up from germline, CDR1 is LGHDT and CDR2 is YNNKEL (reference sequence). In DNA, the CDR3 is TGTGCCAGCAGCCGCTTTTCGTACACTGAAGCTTTCTTT. Translated, it gives CASSRFSYTEAFF. Full variable domain (missing parts from reference TRBV3-1 and TRBJ1-1): DTAVSQTPKYLVTQMGNDKSIKCEQNLGHDTMYWYKQDSKKFLKIMFSYNNKELIINETVPNRFSPKSPDKAHLNLHINSLELGDSAVYFCASSRFSYTEAFFGQGTRLTVV.